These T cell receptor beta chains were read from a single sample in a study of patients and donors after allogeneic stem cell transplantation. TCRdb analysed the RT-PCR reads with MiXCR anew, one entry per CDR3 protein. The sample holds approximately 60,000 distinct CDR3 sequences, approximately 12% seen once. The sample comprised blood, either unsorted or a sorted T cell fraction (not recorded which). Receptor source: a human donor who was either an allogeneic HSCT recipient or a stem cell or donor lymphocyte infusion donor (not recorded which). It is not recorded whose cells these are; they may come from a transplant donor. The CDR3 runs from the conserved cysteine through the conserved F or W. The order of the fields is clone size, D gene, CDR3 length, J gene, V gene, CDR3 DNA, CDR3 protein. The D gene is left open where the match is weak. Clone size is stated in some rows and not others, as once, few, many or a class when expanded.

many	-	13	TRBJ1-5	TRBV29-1	TGCAGCGTTGAAGATGGTAGCAATCAGCCCCAGCATTTT	CSVEDGSNQPQHF
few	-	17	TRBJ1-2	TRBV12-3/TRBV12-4	TGTGCCAGCTCCCTTGGCAGGGAAGATCACCCCAACTATGGCTACACCTTC	CASSLGREDHPNYGYTF
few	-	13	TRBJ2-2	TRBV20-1	TGCAGTGCTCGGGAATGGGACACCGGGGAGCTGTTTTTT	CSAREWDTGELFF
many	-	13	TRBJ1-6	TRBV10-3	TGTGCCCTAAGGGCCGGGGGAAGTTCACCCCTCCACTTT	CALRAGGSSPLHF
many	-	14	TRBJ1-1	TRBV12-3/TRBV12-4	TGTGCCAGCAGTTTAATGGTGGTGAACACTGAAGCTTTCTTT	CASSLMVVNTEAFF
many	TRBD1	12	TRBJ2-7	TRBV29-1	TGCAGCGTGGGGACAGGGGGGGGCGAGCAGTACTTC	CSVGTGGGEQYF
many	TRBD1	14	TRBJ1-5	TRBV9	TGTGCCAGTGGGACAGGGGTGGGGAATCAGCCCCAGCATTTT	CASGTGVGNQPQHF
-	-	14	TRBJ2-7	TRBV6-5	TGTGCCAGCAGCTGCGATAGGGTCCGGTACGAGCAGTACTTC	CASSCDRVRYEQYF
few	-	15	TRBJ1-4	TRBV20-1	TGCAGTGCTAGAGAGGGAGGGGCCTTCGGGGAAAAACTGTTTTTT	CSAREGGAFGEKLFF
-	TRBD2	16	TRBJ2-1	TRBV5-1	TGCGCCAGCAGCTTGGCGGGACTAGCGGGAGGGGATGAGCACTTCTTC	CASSLAGLAGGDEHFF
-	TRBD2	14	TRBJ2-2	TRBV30	TGTGCCTGGAGTGCCGGGACTAGAGCCGGGGAGCTGTTTTTT	CAWSAGTRAGELFF
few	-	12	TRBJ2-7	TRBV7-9	TGTGCCAGCCTCGGACAAGACTACGAGCAGTACTTC	CASLGQDYEQYF
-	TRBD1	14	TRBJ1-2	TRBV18	TGTGCCAGCTCACCCGCACAGGGGAACTATGGCTACACCTTC	CASSPAQGNYGYTF
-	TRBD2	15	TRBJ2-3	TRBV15	TGTGCCACCAGCAGGGGGGGGGACAGCACAGATACGCAGTATTTT	CATSRGGDSTDTQYF